The present T cell receptor (beta chain) was sequenced within a study of shared clonotypes between healthy human individuals. Whole-study results and caveats: Several donors held around 5% of naive CD4 clonotypes in common. An anticipated effect of sequencing depth on clonotype sharing among donors was recognized.

The table came from immunoSEQ multiplex PCR; TCRdb's copy has only in-frame clones and leaves some out. This table holds roughly 890,000 clones, more than 85% found once. Only CD45RO-negative cells positively selected for CCR7 counted as naive CD8 cells, so terminally differentiated effector memory CD45RA+ cells were excluded. On this clone itself: The antigen is not known.

Sequenced sample: naive CD8+ T cells sorted from blood. This receptor was obtained from a man between 25 and 39 years old in good health.

The CDR3 sequence: CASSSPSIADNQFF. The CDR3 DNA reads as TGTGCCAGCAGCTCCCCGTCGATAGCGGATAACCAGTTCTTC. The rearrangement links TRBV11-3 to TRBJ2-1; a weak D match, TRBD2 (6 bases). CDR3 length: 14 residues. Trimming took off 4 bases at V and 13 bases at J, with 20 bases between the two ends. Looked up from germline, CDR1 is SGHNT and CDR2 is YENEEA. Together with reference TRBV11-3 and TRBJ2-1, the CDR3 gives the full variable domain: EAGVVQSPRYKIIEKKQPVAFWCNPISGHNTLYWYLQNLGQGPELLIRYENEEAVDDSQLPKDRFSAERLKGVDSTLKIQPAELGDSAVYLCASSSPSIADNQFFGPGTRLTVL.